This T cell receptor (beta chain) originates from a study of siplizumab effects on memory and regulatory T cells. General study results and limits: Siplizumab caused a significant drop in alloreactive sequences traceable to unstimulated CD4+ memory cells.

The table came from immunoSEQ multiplex PCR; TCRdb's copy has only in-frame clones and leaves some out. The profile shows around 95,000 clones, 94% of them singletons. Germline-derived CDR1 and CDR2 are MNHNS and SASEGT. Deletions cut 6 bases from V and 7 bases from J, with 13 bases between. CDR3 length: 12 amino acids. On this clone itself: Its antigen is unidentified.

The sample comprised non-Treg CD4+ T cells sorted from blood. The receptor was isolated from a human donor in good health. The chain employs TRBV6-1 and TRBJ2-7, with a weak D call TRBD1 (6 bases). For the CDR3, the DNA is TGTGCCAGCAGCCACAGGGTAGGGGAGCAGTACTTC. Residues: CASSHRVGEQYF.